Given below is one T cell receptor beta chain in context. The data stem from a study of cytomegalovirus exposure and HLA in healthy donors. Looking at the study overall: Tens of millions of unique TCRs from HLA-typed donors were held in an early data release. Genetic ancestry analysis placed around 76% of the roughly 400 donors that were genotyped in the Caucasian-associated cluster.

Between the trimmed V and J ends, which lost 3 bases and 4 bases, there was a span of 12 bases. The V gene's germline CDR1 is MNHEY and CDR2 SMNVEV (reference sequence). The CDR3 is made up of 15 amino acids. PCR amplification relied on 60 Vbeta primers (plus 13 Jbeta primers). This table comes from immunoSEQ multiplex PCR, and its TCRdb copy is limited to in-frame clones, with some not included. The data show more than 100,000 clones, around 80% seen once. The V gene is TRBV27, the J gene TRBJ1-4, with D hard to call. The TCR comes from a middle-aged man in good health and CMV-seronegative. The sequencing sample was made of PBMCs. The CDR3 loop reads CASSFGIVGNEKLFF. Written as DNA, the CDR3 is TGTGCCAGCAGTTTCGGGATTGTCGGTAATGAAAAACTGTTTTTT.